These 18 T cell receptor beta chains were sequenced from one sample in a study of blood T cell repertoires in COVID-19. Repertoires were generated with immunoSEQ multiplex PCR, while TCRdb's copy carries only in-frame clones and drops some. The sample lists a few hundred thousand clones; roughly four fifths were seen once. The sequencing input was peripheral blood. Receptors were obtained from a woman younger than 30 with acute or convalescent COVID-19.

The chain recombines TRBV5-1 with TRBJ2-1; TRBD2 matches at 9 bases. CDR3 size: 17 residues. Germline trimming cut 0 bases from V and 6 bases from J; bases unmatched to any gene: 10. In germline, CDR1 is SGHRS, CDR2 YFSETQ. CDR3 bases: TGCGCCAGCAGCTTGGCCGCTGGGCTAGCGGGGATCAATGAGCAGTTCTTC. Translating it yields CASSLAAGLAGINEQFF.

The V and J genes are TRBV11-2 and TRBJ1-1; D call uncertain. The ends were cut back, 7 bases at V and 7 bases at J, with 13 bases in the middle. Germline V CDR1 and CDR2: SGHAT, FQNNGV. The CDR3 is 12 amino acids. CDR3 bases: TGTGCCAGCACCTACGCGGGGTATGAAGCTTTCTTT. Protein: CASTYAGYEAFF. The full variable domain, with the rest looked up from reference TRBV11-2 and TRBJ1-1, is EAGVAQSPRYKIIEKRQSVAFWCNPISGHATLYWYQQILGQGPKLLIQFQNNGVVDDSQLPKDRFSAERLKGVDSTLKIQPAKLEDSAVYLCASTYAGYEAFFGQGTRLTVV.

V is TRBV12-2 and J is TRBJ2-7; TRBD1 was called by the table and not checked on the DNA. TRBV12-2 is a pseudogene segment. This CDR3 spans 17 amino acids. The CDR3 protein is CASRLVAPGGQHYEQYF. The CDR3 nucleotides are TGTGCAAGTCGCTTAGTAGCCCCGGGCGGACAGCACTACGAGCAGTACTTC.

The gene calls are TRBV27 and TRBJ1-5; D remains unclear. The V and J ends lost 2 bases and 0 bases respectively, with 5 bases between them. Germline CDR1 reads MNHEY; CDR2 reads SMNVEV (reference sequence). The CDR3 sequence is 14 residues long. The CDR3 nucleotides are TGTGCCAGCAGTTTAATCTATAGCAATCAGCCCCAGCATTTT. Translating it yields CASSLIYSNQPQHF.

This clone turned up a few times. This sequence joins TRBV4-3 and TRBJ1-6, with D possibly matching TRBD1 (5 bases). Germline V lookup: CDR1 LGHNA, CDR2 YSLEER. The ends were cut back, 0 bases at V and 9 bases at J, with 15 bases in the middle. The CDR3 spans 16 residues. The CDR3 DNA sequence: TGCGCCAGCAGCCAAGATTCCGGGACTGGAGGTTCACCCCTCCACTTT. It codes for CASSQDSGTGGSPLHF.

This clone was seen a handful of times. V is TRBV21-1 and J is TRBJ1-6; TRBD1, the table's D call, lacks a check against the DNA. TRBV21-1 is designated a pseudogene. The CDR3 contains 17 residues. In DNA, the CDR3 is TGTGCCAGCAGCCAGGGCCAATTCCACAACCATAATTCACCCCTCCACTTT. Protein sequence: CASSQGQFHNHNSPLHF.

V gene TRBV6-2 or TRBV6-3 combines with J gene TRBJ2-7; the D gene is possibly TRBD2 (5 bases). The ends were cut back, 6 bases at V and 0 bases at J, with 12 bases in the middle. This CDR3 comprises 14 residues. Germline V gives CDR1 MNHEY, CDR2 SVGEGT. The CDR3 nucleotides read TGTGCCAGCAGCCTAGCCCTCTACTCCTACGAGCAGTACTTC. Translation gives CASSLALYSYEQYF.

The V and J genes are TRBV30 and TRBJ2-7; the D gene is possibly TRBD1 (6 bases). With 2 bases removed from V and 6 bases from J, the gap between germline ends came to 17 bases. The CDR3 covers 14 residues. Looked up from germline, CDR1 is GTSNPN and CDR2 is SVGIG (reference sequence). The CDR3 region is CAWSLWQGNVEQYF. DNA of the CDR3: TGTGCCTGGAGTCTCTGGCAGGGGAATGTCGAGCAGTACTTC. The whole variable domain, remainder taken from reference TRBV30 and TRBJ2-7, is SQTIHQWPATLVQPVGSPLSLECTVEGTSNPNLYWYRQAAGRGLQLLFYSVGIGQISSEVPQNLSASRPQDRQFILSSKKLLLSDSGFYLCAWSLWQGNVEQYFGPGTRLTVT.

The rearrangement uses TRBV18 and TRBJ2-2, with 9 positions matching TRBD1. After removal of 4 bases from V and 4 bases from J, the junction contained 4 bases not matched to a gene. Germline V CDR1 and CDR2: KGHSH, LQKENI. The CDR3 loop spans 15 amino acids. CDR3 in DNA: TGTGCCAGCTCACGGACAGGGGCGGCCACCGGGGAGCTGTTTTTT. It encodes CASSRTGAATGELFF.

The V call is TRBV6-6, the J call TRBJ1-6; no clear D gene. Per germline, CDR1 MNHNY and CDR2 SVGAGI (reference sequence). Trimming removed 5 bases from V and 6 bases from J, with 8 bases in between. There are 13 residues in the CDR3. The CDR3 region has the DNA TGTGCCAGCAGTGTAGAGGTTAATTCACCCCTCCACTTT. This translates into CASSVEVNSPLHF.

The chain is built from TRBV21-1 and TRBJ1-4; the D segment call TRBD1 is taken from the table without a DNA check. TRBV21-1 is listed as a pseudogene. This CDR3 region has 18 residues. CDR3 in amino acids: CASSKGPSTAATNEKLFF. CDR3 DNA sequence: TGTGCCAGCAGCAAAGGACCGTCGACAGCCGCAACTAATGAAAAACTGTTTTTT.

This chain uses TRBV3-1 (or the pseudogene TRBV3-2) with TRBJ1-1; D uncertain. Germline V lookup: CDR1 LGHDT, CDR2 YNNKEL (reference sequence). CDR3 length equals 14 residues. V shed 4 bases and J shed 2 bases, with 11 bases lying between them. The CDR3 sequence is CASSRGIKNTEAFF. The CDR3 DNA is TGTGCCAGCAGCCGCGGGATTAAAAACACTGAAGCTTTCTTT.

V and J are TRBV27 and TRBJ1-5; possibly TRBD1 for D (5 bases). This CDR3 spans 16 amino acids. Germline V gene sequence: CDR1 MNHEY, CDR2 SMNVEV (reference sequence). Trimming left V 3 bases short and J 3 bases short, with 15 bases between. The CDR3, as DNA: TGTGCCAGCAGTTTTTTAGCGGACATAGACAATCAGCCCCAGCATTTT. Its translation: CASSFLADIDNQPQHF.

The V and J genes are TRBV4-3 and TRBJ1-3; no reliable D call. Germline assignment: CDR1 LGHNA and CDR2 YSLEER. Trimming took off 1 base at V and 4 bases at J, with 14 bases between the two ends. The CDR3 extends over 16 amino acids. The CDR3 DNA follows: TGCGCCAGCAGCCAAGGTAGTGGGCTGAAGGGAAACACCATATATTTT. It translates to CASSQGSGLKGNTIYF.

This chain connects TRBV19 to TRBJ1-2, with 9 bases lining up with TRBD1. The junction had 7 bases not matched to a gene; V was cut back by 7 bases and J by 7 bases. The germline V gene encodes CDR1 LNHDA and CDR2 SQIVND (reference sequence). CDR3 size: 13 residues. The CDR3 sequence: CASKDRGNFGYTF. The CDR3 DNA follows: TGTGCCAGTAAAGACAGGGGGAATTTTGGCTACACCTTC.

The J gene is TRBJ1-4, the V gene TRBV7-2; 7 bases map to TRBD1. Per the germline V gene, CDR1 is SGHTA and CDR2 is FQGNSA. The CDR3 spans 14 residues. V was clipped by 3 bases and J by 7 bases; unmatched bases: 5. The CDR3 protein is CASSLTGRSEKLFF. The CDR3 region has the DNA TGTGCCAGCAGCTTGACAGGGAGGAGTGAAAAACTGTTTTTT.

CDR3 region: CASSFYRGTDTQYF. The CDR3 nucleotides are TGTGCCAGCAGCTTTTACCGGGGCACAGATACGCAGTATTTT. The rearrangement joins TRBV5-6 to TRBJ2-3; no clear D gene. V lost 2 bases and J 1 base, leaving 8 bases between the germline ends. This CDR3 has 14 residues. The germline gives CDR1 SGHDT, CDR2 YYEEEE.

This chain links TRBV4-3 with TRBJ1-4, with 7 nucleotides matching TRBD1. Germline CDR1 reads LGHNA; CDR2 reads YSLEER. V dropped 0 bases and J dropped 8; count of bases not matched to a gene: 6. The CDR3 loop spans 15 amino acids. CDR3 amino acids: CASSQDWDRGEKLFF. In DNA, the CDR3 is TGCGCCAGCAGCCAAGATTGGGACAGAGGAGAAAAACTGTTTTTT.